The next 3 T cell receptor beta chains were all read from a single sample in a study of T cells after yellow fever vaccination. TCRdb passed the 5' RACE reads through MiXCR, listing each CDR3 protein once. The profile shows fewer than 450,000 distinct CDR3 sequences, approximately 8% of them singletons. The source was PBMCs, collected more than 40 days after the first yellow fever vaccination. Every receptor here comes from a man younger than 35 who received the YFV17D yellow fever vaccine.

This clonotype was observed a handful of times. The rearrangement joins TRBV7-6 to TRBJ2-7; the D gene is possibly TRBD1 (6 bases). V gave up 5 bases and J gave up 0 bases, with 8 bases separating them. CDR1 SGHVS and CDR2 FNYEAQ come from the germline V gene. The CDR3 covers 13 residues. CDR3 sequence reads: CASSVDSSYEQYV. In DNA, the CDR3 is TGTGCCAGCAGCGTGGACAGCTCCTACGAGCAGTACGTC.

The chain combines TRBV29-1 with TRBJ2-2; D possibly corresponds to TRBD1 (5 bases). Trimming took off 4 bases at V and 1 base at J, with 16 bases between the two ends. There are 16 residues in the CDR3. The V gene's germline CDR1 is SQVTM and CDR2 ANQGSEA. The CDR3 region has the DNA TGCAGCGTTGGGACAAGCCTGCTATTGAACACCGGGGAGCTGTTTTTT. Amino acid sequence: CSVGTSLLLNTGELFF.

This clonotype has at least ten counts. The chain couples TRBV20-1 to TRBJ2-1; tentatively, D is TRBD2 (7 bases). This CDR3 has 18 amino acids. CDR1 and CDR2 from the germline V gene are DFQATT and SNEGSKA (reference sequence). The V end lost 3 bases, the J end lost 0 bases, and 21 bases lay between the germline ends. The CDR3 loop reads CSASPSSGGQSSYNEQFF. The CDR3 DNA follows: TGCAGTGCTAGTCCCTCCTCCGGGGGGCAGAGCTCCTACAATGAGCAGTTCTTC.